Below, 20 T cell receptor beta chains from the same sample are listed, as sequenced in a study of prognosis after radiotherapy for stage I lung cancer. The authors amplified TCR beta CDR3 from genomic DNA using two-round multiplex PCR. The first round of PCR was done with primers that matched each TRBV and TRBJ gene. TCRdb independently ran MiXCR on the multiplex PCR reads; one entry per CDR3 protein. The sample consists of more than 20,000 distinct CDR3 sequences, about 42% of them appearing once. Specimen: PBMCs, collected before or after stereotactic body radiation therapy (not recorded which). The receptors stem from a donor aged 50 or older with non-small cell lung cancer.

This clonotype was counted ten times or more. This chain connects TRBV20-1 to TRBJ2-5, with 11 bases aligning to TRBD2. The germline V gene encodes CDR1 DFQATT and CDR2 SNEGSKA (reference sequence). Germline trimming cut 3 bases from V and 4 bases from J; bases unmatched to any gene: 4. The CDR3 is made up of 14 amino acids. The CDR3 coding sequence is TGCAGTGCTAGGAGTAGCGGGAGGGGAGAGACCCAGTACTTC. Translation gives CSARSSGRGETQYF.

To note about this clonotype: Since a far larger clone is one base different, this is likely a read error. The CDR3 ends on some other residue instead of the conserved phenylalanine or tryptophan, so this is likely a read error. The rearrangement uses TRBV7-9 and TRBJ1-2; D is uncertain. The V and J ends lost 4 bases and 4 bases respectively, with 10 bases between them. The CDR3 is 13 amino acids. CDR1 and CDR2 from the germline V gene are SEHNR and FQNEAQ (reference sequence). The CDR3 region is CASSSDTSYGYTL. The CDR3 DNA sequence: TGTGCCAGCAGCTCCGACACTTCCTATGGCTACACCCTC.

Turning to this clonotype: A read error may be the cause here, since a much bigger clone is one base away. The chain links TRBV10-3 to TRBJ1-4; no reliable D call. Per germline, CDR1 ENHRY and CDR2 SYGVKD. The CDR3 has 15 residues. CDR3 in DNA: TGTGCCATCAGTAAGGACTTGGGAACTAATGAAAAACCGTTTTTT. Translating it yields CAISKDLGTNEKPFF.

The chain carries TRBV11-3 and TRBJ1-2; 8 nucleotides line up with TRBD1. V lost 7 bases and J lost 7; bases outside the gene matches: 11. The CDR3 is made up of 14 amino acids. Germline loops: CDR1 SGHNT, CDR2 YENEEA. The CDR3 sequence is CASISYPDRAGYTF. The CDR3 nucleotides read TGTGCCAGCATCTCATACCCGGACAGGGCTGGCTACACCTTC. Complete variable domain (other parts from reference TRBV11-3 and TRBJ1-2): EAGVVQSPRYKIIEKKQPVAFWCNPISGHNTLYWYLQNLGQGPELLIRYENEEAVDDSQLPKDRFSAERLKGVDSTLKIQPAELGDSAVYLCASISYPDRAGYTFGSGTRLTVV.

This clonotype was seen once. The chain carries TRBV30 and TRBJ1-6, with no clear D. The CDR3 extends over 13 amino acids. V was pared by 0 bases and J by 8 bases, with 8 bases between. Germline values: CDR1 GTSNPN, CDR2 SVGIG (reference sequence). CDR3: CAWSVNWDSPLHF. The CDR3, as DNA: TGTGCCTGGAGTGTCAATTGGGATTCACCCCTCCACTTT.

About this clonotype itself: The likely explanation is a read error, given a far larger clone one base away. The chain has TRBV6-9 and TRBJ2-5; D may be TRBD1 (6 bases). Germline-derived CDR1 and CDR2 are MNHGY and SVAAGI. CDR3 length: 12 amino acids. V gave up 9 bases and J gave up 8 bases, with 16 bases separating them. This CDR3 is CARGEWGQTQYF. DNA of the CDR3: TGTGCCAGAGGAGAGTGGGGGCAAACCCAGTACTTC.

The rearrangement uses TRBV6-1 and TRBJ1-2; D remains unclear. Germline lookup yields CDR1 MNHNS and CDR2 SASEGT. The CDR3 runs 11 residues. Trimming removed 10 bases at V and 7 bases at J, with 13 bases between. The CDR3 reads CATIHGPGYTF. The CDR3 bases are TGTGCCACCATACATGGCCCTGGCTACACCTTC.

On this clonotype: One end of the junction varies from germline; a read error may be responsible. The chain links TRBV7-2 to TRBJ2-7; TRBD2 matches 9 bases. The CDR3 loop spans 15 amino acids. CDR1 and CDR2 from the germline V gene are SGHTA and FQGNSA. CDR3 coding DNA: TGTGCCAGCAGCCTAGCGGGGACATGGATCCACGAGCAGTACTTC. Protein sequence: CASSLAGTWIHEQYF. The full variable domain, rest sourced from reference TRBV7-2 and TRBJ2-7, is GAGVSQSPSNKVTEKGKDVELRCDPISGHTALYWYRQSLGQGLEFLIYFQGNSAPDKSGLPSDRFSAERTGGSVSTLTIQRTQQEDSAVYLCASSLAGTWIHEQYFGPGTRLTVT.

The chain couples TRBV11-2 to TRBJ2-6, with a weak D call TRBD1 (6 bases). Trimming cost V 2 bases and J 0 bases, with 11 bases left between them. CDR1 is SGHAT and CDR2 is FQNNGV in the germline V gene. This CDR3 spans 17 amino acids. The CDR3 region has the DNA TGTGCCAGCAGCTTACGTGGGACATCCTCTGGGGCCAACGTCCTGACTTTC. Amino acids: CASSLRGTSSGANVLTF.

This clonotype was detected many times. The genes are TRBV6-1 and TRBJ1-4; 8 positions match TRBD1. This CDR3 spans 16 amino acids. The V gene end was trimmed by 6 bases and the J gene end by 6 bases; junction bases not matched to a gene: 12. Germline CDR1 MNHNS, CDR2 SASEGT. CDR3 sequence reads: CASSPTGGKVDEKLFF. The CDR3 DNA reads as TGTGCCAGCAGCCCAACAGGGGGAAAGGTGGATGAAAAACTGTTTTTT.

This chain links TRBV9 with TRBJ2-1; 8 nucleotides line up with TRBD2. The ends lost 6 bases at V and 0 bases at J; junction bases unmatched: 5. Germline CDR1 and CDR2: SGDLS and YYNGEE. This CDR3 contains 15 residues. CDR3 region: CASNVGGVSYNEQFF. The CDR3 nucleotides read TGTGCCAGCAACGTCGGGGGGGTCTCCTACAATGAGCAGTTCTTC.

The rearrangement links TRBV19 to TRBJ1-5; 7 bases are shared with TRBD1. This CDR3 contains 13 residues. With V trimmed by 3 bases and J by 4 bases, 0 bases remained unmatched. Germline lookup yields CDR1 LNHDA and CDR2 SQIVND (reference sequence). The CDR3: CASSMDRNQPQHF. The CDR3 DNA reads as TGTGCCAGTAGTATGGACAGGAATCAGCCCCAGCATTTT.

Only a few counts were recorded for this clonotype. The V gene is TRBV5-1, the J gene TRBJ2-4, with a weak D call TRBD2 (5 bases). Trimming took 4 bases from V and 3 from J, leaving 14 bases between them. This CDR3 region has 15 residues. The V gene's germline CDR1 is SGHRS and CDR2 YFSETQ. The DNA for the CDR3 is TGCGCCAGCAGCCCGGGGTTTTTGGACAAAAACATTCAGTACTTC. Amino acids: CASSPGFLDKNIQYF.

With respect to this clonotype: This may come from a read error, since a much larger clone is one base off. The V gene is TRBV6-1, the J gene TRBJ1-1, with TRBD1 as a possible D gene (6 bases). The CDR3 spans 15 residues. Germline V gene data show CDR1 as MNHNS and CDR2 as SASEGT. V was pared by 6 bases and J by 3 bases, with 17 bases between. The CDR3 here is CASSSPRRGYTEAFF. The CDR3 region has the DNA TGTGCCAGCAGCTCCCCCCGCAGGGGCTACACTGAAGCTTTCTTT.

V is TRBV6-2 or TRBV6-3 and J is TRBJ2-2, with TRBD2 identical over 12 bases. The CDR3 is 20 amino acids. V was clipped by 7 bases and J by 5 bases; unmatched bases: 20. Per the germline V gene, CDR1 is MNHEY and CDR2 is SVGEGT. CDR3 coding DNA: TGTGCCAGCAAAGACCGGGACGCACGACTAGCGGGAGACCTGACCGGGGAGCTGTTTTTT. Protein product: CASKDRDARLAGDLTGELFF.

CDR3 in DNA: TGTGCCACCAGCAGAGTAGTGGTTACAGGGGGTCAGCCCCAGCATTTT. Its translation: CATSRVVVTGGQPQHF. The rearrangement joins TRBV15 to TRBJ1-5, with 8 nucleotides matching TRBD1. The CDR3 contains 16 residues. CDR1 and CDR2 from the germline V gene are LNHNV and YYDKDF (reference sequence). The junction had 8 bases not matched to a gene; V was cut back by 1 base and J by 6 bases.

This clonotype occurred many times. This chain connects TRBV12-3 or TRBV12-4 to TRBJ2-1; 11 positions match TRBD2. Germline trimming cut 4 bases from V and 6 bases from J; bases unmatched to any gene: 5. The CDR3 is made up of 15 amino acids. The CDR3 reads CASSSQTSGANEQFF. CDR3 DNA sequence: TGTGCCAGCAGTTCCCAGACTAGCGGGGCCAATGAGCAGTTCTTC.

This chain uses TRBV15 with TRBJ2-5; possibly TRBD1 for D (7 bases). The CDR3 has 17 residues. Trimming pared 4 bases from V and 8 bases from J, leaving 26 bases between. Germline CDR1 and CDR2: LNHNV and YYDKDF (reference sequence). CDR3 protein: CATSKRGSQGRRDTQYF. CDR3 coding DNA: TGTGCCACCAGCAAGAGGGGGTCACAGGGGAGGAGAGATACCCAGTACTTC.

This rearrangement joins TRBV6-1 to TRBJ2-7, with D possibly TRBD2 on 6 matching bases. The CDR3 covers 14 residues. V gave up 2 bases and J gave up 10 bases, with 18 bases separating them. Germline V gives CDR1 MNHNS, CDR2 SASEGT. The CDR3 nucleotides read TGTGCCAGCAGTGAAACGGGATACTCGCGGGATCAGTACTTC. This sequence encodes CASSETGYSRDQYF.

The V gene is TRBV5-1, the J gene TRBJ2-3; D gene ambiguous. CDR3 size: 15 residues. V was trimmed by 0 bases and J by 0 bases, leaving 8 bases between them. CDR1 and CDR2 from the germline V gene are SGHRS and YFSETQ. Here the CDR3 reads CASSLVSRSTDTQYF. The CDR3 coding sequence is TGCGCCAGCAGCTTGGTTAGCCGGAGCACAGATACGCAGTATTTT.